One sample yielded the 20 T cell receptor beta chains listed below, sequenced in a study of beta chain features in type 1 diabetes. Whole-study results and caveats: Shorter TCRB CDR3s, moderately but significantly so, were found in Type 1 diabetes patients in all four CD4+ subsets.

Sequenced material consisted of expressed TCRB transcripts (all of the isolated RNA was reverse transcribed). Sequenced by immunoSEQ multiplex PCR; TCRdb stores in-frame clones only, minus some. The sample contains 600,000 or so clones, under 15% of which appear only once. These TCRs are of unknown antigen specificity. The sample taken for sequencing was naive CD4+ T cells from blood. Source of these receptors: a young man with type 1 diabetes.

The V gene is TRBV7-6, the J gene TRBJ1-1; 8 positions agree with TRBD1. The J segment lost 0 bases and the V segment lost 5 bases, leaving 8 bases of the junction unmatched. The CDR3 loop spans 16 amino acids. The V gene's germline CDR1 is SGHVS and CDR2 FNYEAQ. The DNA of the CDR3 is TGTGCCAGCAGCCTGCGACAGGGGCCTATGAACACTGAAGCTTTCTTT. Encoded protein: CASSLRQGPMNTEAFF.

In its sample, this clone was seen a few times. The chain uses TRBV7-9 and TRBJ1-6; TRBD1 matches 9 bases. CDR1 and CDR2 from the germline V gene are SEHNR and FQNEAQ (reference sequence). This CDR3 spans 14 amino acids. V dropped 5 bases and J dropped 8; count of bases not matched to a gene: 4. In nucleotides, the CDR3 is TGTGCCAGCAGCGCCGGGACAGGGTATTCACCCCTCCACTTT. This codes for CASSAGTGYSPLHF.

This clone was picked up a small number of times. The V call is TRBV19, the J call TRBJ2-6, with TRBD1 matching over 10 bases. The CDR3 spans 18 residues. Germline CDR1 LNHDA, CDR2 SQIVND (reference sequence). With V trimmed by 7 bases and J by 1 base, 10 bases remained unmatched. The CDR3: CASILGTGALSGANVLTF. The CDR3 DNA reads as TGTGCCAGTATCCTAGGGACAGGGGCCCTGTCTGGGGCCAACGTCCTGACTTTC. The full variable domain, rest sourced from reference TRBV19 and TRBJ2-6, is DGGITQSPKYLFRKEGQNVTLSCEQNLNHDAMYWYRQDPGQGLRLIYYSQIVNDFQKGDIAEGYSVSREKKESFPLTVTSAQKNPTAFYLCASILGTGALSGANVLTFGAGSRLTVL.

This clone appeared a few times. The rearrangement joins TRBV4-3 to TRBJ1-1, with 10 bases identical to TRBD1. Germline V CDR1 and CDR2: LGHNA, YSLEER. The CDR3 is 16 amino acids. Trimming removed 2 bases from V and 5 bases from J; junction bases left unmatched: 8. The CDR3 here is CASSQTRQGAGTEAFF. In DNA form, the CDR3 reads TGCGCCAGCAGCCAAACCCGACAGGGGGCAGGAACTGAAGCTTTCTTT.

This clone was observed a few times. The J gene is TRBJ2-7, the V gene TRBV25-1; 10 nucleotides align to TRBD2. The CDR3 totals 16 residues. The germline gives CDR1 MGHDK, CDR2 SYGVNS. The V and J ends lost 5 bases and 4 bases, in that order; junction bases with no gene match: 11. CDR3 nucleotides: TGTGCCAGCAGTCCCCCGCCCCTAGCGGGGGTTTACGAGCAGTACTTC. It codes for CASSPPPLAGVYEQYF.

This clone has a handful of counts. The chain uses TRBV9 and TRBJ2-5; 10 nucleotides align to TRBD2. The CDR3 is 18 residues long. Germline trimming cut 4 bases from V and 3 bases from J; bases unmatched to any gene: 15. CDR1 is SGDLS, CDR2 YYNGEE, per germline. The CDR3, as DNA: TGTGCCAGCAGCTCCAGCGACTTTTGGACTAGCGGAAAAGAGACCCAGTACTTC. Its protein product is CASSSSDFWTSGKETQYF.

V gene TRBV13 combines with J gene TRBJ1-4; 7 bases align to TRBD1. V lost 6 bases, J lost 6 bases, and 1 base stayed unmatched. In germline, CDR1 is PRHDT, CDR2 FYEKMQ (reference sequence). CDR3 length: 12 residues. In nucleotides, the CDR3 is TGTGCCAGCAGAGGACAGGATGAAAAACTGTTTTTT. It yields the protein CASRGQDEKLFF.

The sample holds a few counts of this clone. The V gene is TRBV4-3, the J gene TRBJ2-6, with D possibly matching TRBD1 (5 bases). The CDR3 covers 15 residues. The germline V gene encodes CDR1 LGHNA and CDR2 YSLEER. V lost 4 bases and J 1 base, leaving 8 bases between the germline ends. This CDR3 is CASSLQESGANVLTF. The CDR3 DNA sequence: TGCGCCAGCAGCCTACAGGAATCTGGGGCCAACGTCCTGACTTTC.

This clone appeared a few times. J is TRBJ2-6 and V is TRBV28; TRBD1 or TRBD2 may be the D gene (5 bases each). The CDR3 sequence is 18 residues long. V was trimmed by 5 bases and J by 0 bases, leaving 17 bases between them. Germline V gene lookup returns CDR1 MDHEN and CDR2 SYDVKM. CDR3 DNA sequence: TGTGCCAGCAGTCGCCTTGGGACGGACGTCTCTGGGGCCAACGTCCTGACTTTC. Amino acids: CASSRLGTDVSGANVLTF.

This clone was seen a handful of times. V usage is TRBV9 and J usage is TRBJ2-7; no definite D call. Germline CDR1 and CDR2: SGDLS and YYNGEE. V was cut by 0 bases and J by 1 base, with 11 bases left in between. There are 15 residues in the CDR3. CDR3 DNA: TGTGCCAGCAGCGTAGGGGTAGGTGGGTCCTACGAGCAGTACTTC. As protein: CASSVGVGGSYEQYF.

This chain connects TRBV4-2 to TRBJ2-3; a weak D match, TRBD2 (7 bases). V lost 4 bases and J lost 2, with 16 bases in between. Per the germline V gene, CDR1 is LGHNA and CDR2 is YNFKEQ. This CDR3 is 16 amino acids long. CDR3 DNA: TGTGCCAGCAGCCTAGGTCGTGCGGGGGCCACAGATACGCAGTATTTT. Its translation: CASSLGRAGATDTQYF.

This clone appeared a few times. The rearrangement links TRBV30 to TRBJ2-3; 7 bases are a match to TRBD1. The V segment lost 2 bases and the J segment 0 bases; nucleotides outside the gene matches: 17. CDR1 GTSNPN and CDR2 SVGIG come from the germline V gene (reference sequence). This CDR3 region has 19 residues. CDR3 nucleotide sequence: TGTGCCTGGAGTCTAGACAGGGCGGATTTAATTTCTAGCACAGATACGCAGTATTTT. This encodes CAWSLDRADLISSTDTQYF.

The rearrangement joins TRBV7-9 to TRBJ1-4, with D perhaps matching TRBD1 (5 bases). The germline gives CDR1 SEHNR, CDR2 FQNEAQ (reference sequence). Trimming took 10 bases from V and 8 from J, leaving 17 bases between them. The CDR3 contains 13 residues. The CDR3 region is CATTRDPGEKLFF. The CDR3 DNA sequence: TGTGCCACCACCCGGGACCCAGGGGAAAAACTGTTTTTT.

The sample holds a few counts of this clone. The rearrangement links TRBV30 to TRBJ2-3, with a weak D call TRBD1 (5 bases). Germline V gene lookup returns CDR1 GTSNPN and CDR2 SVGIG (reference sequence). CDR3 length: 13 amino acids. DNA of the CDR3: TGTGCTTCATTGACAGCCAGCACAGATACGCAGTATTTT. This encodes CASLTASTDTQYF.

The J gene is TRBJ1-4, the V gene TRBV27; 10 bases agree with TRBD1. With 3 bases clipped from V and 7 bases from J, the junction kept 8 bases outside the gene matches. The CDR3 has 16 amino acids. Germline CDR1 is MNHEY and CDR2 is SMNVEV (reference sequence). The CDR3 sequence: CASSFHRQGAGEKLFF. The CDR3 DNA sequence: TGTGCCAGCAGTTTCCACCGACAGGGGGCTGGTGAAAAACTGTTTTTT.

This clone has just a few counts. The V and J genes are TRBV5-6 and TRBJ2-5; no definite D call. CDR1 SGHDT and CDR2 YYEEEE come from the germline V gene. V lost 6 bases and J 5 bases, leaving 17 bases between the germline ends. The CDR3 totals 14 residues. CDR3 sequence reads: CASTLVGRMETQYF. The CDR3, as DNA: TGTGCCAGCACCCTGGTGGGAAGGATGGAGACCCAGTACTTC.

This sequence joins TRBV7-2 and TRBJ2-1, with 13 bases aligning to TRBD2. Germline loops: CDR1 SGHTA, CDR2 FQGNSA. The V segment lost 2 bases and the J segment 0 bases; nucleotides outside the gene matches: 7. The CDR3 extends over 19 amino acids. The CDR3 region has the DNA TGTGCCAGCAGCTTATGGGGGACTAGCGGGGTCAGCTCCTACAATGAGCAGTTCTTC. Its protein is CASSLWGTSGVSSYNEQFF.

The chain links TRBV6-4 to TRBJ1-2, with D possibly being TRBD1 (5 bases). Per germline, CDR1 MRHNA and CDR2 SNTAGT. The length of the CDR3 is 13 residues. Trimming took off 6 bases at V and 4 bases at J, with 12 bases between the two ends. The CDR3 is CASSDGTVYGYTF. For the CDR3, the DNA is TGTGCCAGCAGCGATGGGACGGTCTATGGCTACACCTTC.

In this sample, this clone turned up a few times. The gene calls are TRBV6-5 and TRBJ2-7, with D hard to call. This CDR3 comprises 14 residues. V was trimmed by 8 bases and J by 3 bases, leaving 17 bases between them. Germline CDR1 and CDR2: MNHEY and SVGAGI. Here the CDR3 DNA reads TGTGCCAGCGGCCCCCGTGGCCCTCACTACGAGCAGTACTTC. It codes for CASGPRGPHYEQYF.

The chain recombines TRBV9 with TRBJ2-2; tentative D call: TRBD1 (5 bases). The V end was cut by 4 bases, the J end by 0 bases, with 13 bases between. The length of the CDR3 is 16 residues. Germline V lookup: CDR1 SGDLS, CDR2 YYNGEE. The CDR3 DNA is TGTGCCAGCAGCCTTCAGGGATGGGCGAACACCGGGGAGCTGTTTTTT. Its translation: CASSLQGWANTGELFF.